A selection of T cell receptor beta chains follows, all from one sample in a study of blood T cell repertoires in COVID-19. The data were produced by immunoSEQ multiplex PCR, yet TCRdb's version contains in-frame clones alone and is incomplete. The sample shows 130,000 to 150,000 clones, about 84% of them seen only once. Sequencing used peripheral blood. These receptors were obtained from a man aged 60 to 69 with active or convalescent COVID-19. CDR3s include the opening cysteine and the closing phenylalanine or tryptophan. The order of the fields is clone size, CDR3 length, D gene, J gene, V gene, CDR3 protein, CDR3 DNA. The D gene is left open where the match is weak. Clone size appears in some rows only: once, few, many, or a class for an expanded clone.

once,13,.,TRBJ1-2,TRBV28,CASSFQGSHGYTF,TGTGCCAGCAGTTTCCAGGGGTCCCATGGCTACACCTTC
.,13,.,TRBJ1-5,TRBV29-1,CSGAVQGNQPQHF,TGCAGTGGGGCGGTGCAGGGCAATCAGCCCCAGCATTTT
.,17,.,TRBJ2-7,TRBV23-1,CASSQSLLRDNSYEQYF,TGCGCCAGCAGTCAATCTCTCTTAAGGGACAACTCCTACGAGCAGTACTTC
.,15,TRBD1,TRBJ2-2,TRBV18,CASSSGTGWTGELFF,TGTGCCAGCTCGTCCGGGACAGGGTGGACCGGGGAGCTGTTTTTT
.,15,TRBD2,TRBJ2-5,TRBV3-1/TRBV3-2,CASSLRTSGTETQYF,TGTGCCAGCAGCCTGCGGACTAGCGGGACGGAGACCCAGTACTTC
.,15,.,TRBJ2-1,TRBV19,CASSPGGRRLDEQFF,TGTGCCAGTAGTCCTGGGGGGAGGAGGTTGGATGAGCAGTTCTTC
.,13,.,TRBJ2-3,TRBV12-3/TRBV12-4,CASSYGGGDTQYF,TGTGCCAGCAGTTACGGGGGTGGAGATACGCAGTATTTT
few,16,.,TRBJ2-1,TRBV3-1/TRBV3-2,CASNPRGTLSGNEQFF,TGTGCCAGCAACCCCCGGGGGACTCTCAGTGGGAATGAGCAGTTCTTC
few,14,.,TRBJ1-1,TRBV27,CASSLVGGNTEAFF,TGTGCCAGCAGTTTAGTCGGGGGGAACACTGAAGCTTTCTTT
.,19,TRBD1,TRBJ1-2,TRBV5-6,CASSPRTGTTLWANYGYTF,TGTGCCAGCAGCCCACGGACAGGCACAACGTTATGGGCTAACTATGGCTACACCTTC
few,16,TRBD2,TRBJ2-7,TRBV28,CASSFPREGPDYEQYF,TGTGCCAGCAGTTTCCCGCGGGAGGGCCCTGACTACGAGCAGTACTTC
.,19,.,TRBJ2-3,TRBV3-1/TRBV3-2,CASSPKILSRPGVTDTQYF,TGTGCCAGCAGTCCAAAAATCCTCTCTCGGCCAGGGGTTACAGATACGCAGTATTTT
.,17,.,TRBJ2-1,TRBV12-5,CASGSFFGTSSYNEQFF,TGTGCTAGTGGCTCCTTCTTTGGGACTTCTTCCTACAATGAGCAGTTCTTC
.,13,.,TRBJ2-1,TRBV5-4,CASSFDRLSEQFF,TGTGCCAGCAGCTTCGACAGGCTAAGTGAGCAGTTCTTC
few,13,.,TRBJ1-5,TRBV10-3,CAISDEVNQPQHF,TGTGCCATCAGTGACGAGGTCAATCAGCCCCAGCATTTT
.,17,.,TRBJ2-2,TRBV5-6,CASSPPLFGMNTGELFF,TGTGCCAGCAGTCCCCCGCTTTTCGGGATGAACACCGGGGAGCTGTTTTTT
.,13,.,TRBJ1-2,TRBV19,CASHLGVGYGYTF,TGTGCCAGCCACCTGGGCGTTGGCTATGGCTACACCTTC
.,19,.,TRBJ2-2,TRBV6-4,CARHSPIHSGPRVTGELFF,TGTGCCCGCCACTCCCCCATCCATAGCGGACCTCGTGTGACCGGGGAGCTGTTTTTT
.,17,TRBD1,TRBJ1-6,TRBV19,CASSIQSQQGYNSPLHF,TGTGCCAGTAGTATCCAGTCCCAACAGGGGTACAATTCACCCCTCCACTTT
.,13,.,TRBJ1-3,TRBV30,CAWDTHSGNTIYF,TGTGCCTGGGACACCCACTCTGGAAACACCATATATTTT
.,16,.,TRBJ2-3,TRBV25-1,CASTSKAAGSTDTQYF,TGTGCCAGCACTTCAAAGGCGGCAGGGAGCACAGATACGCAGTATTTT
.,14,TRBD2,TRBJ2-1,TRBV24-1,CATSPGGYYNEQFF,TGTGCCACCAGTCCGGGGGGTTACTACAATGAGCAGTTCTTC
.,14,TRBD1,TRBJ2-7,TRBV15,CATRWTGEGYEQYF,TGTGCCACCCGCTGGACAGGGGAGGGCTACGAGCAGTACTTC